The TCR beta chain under discussion was sequenced for a study of cytomegalovirus exposure and HLA in healthy donors. Germline V gene data show CDR1 as SNHLY and CDR2 as FYNNEI. Between the trimmed V and J ends, which lost 3 bases and 5 bases, there was a span of 16 bases. The CDR3 covers 16 residues. The table came from immunoSEQ multiplex PCR; TCRdb's copy has only in-frame clones and leaves some out. The table records under 400,000 clones, 70% to 90% of them present only once. The V and J genes are TRBV2 and TRBJ2-2, with a possible D match to TRBD1 (6 bases). This receptor was obtained from a woman under 30 in good health and CMV-seronegative. The sequencing input was PBMCs. This CDR3 reads CASSDSGDLGTGELFF. CDR3 coding DNA: TGTGCCAGCAGTGACTCAGGGGACCTCGGGACCGGGGAGCTGTTTTTT.